A single sample gave rise to the 15 T cell receptor beta chains below, sequenced in a study of T cell changes during pregnancy in multiple sclerosis. Sequencing was performed with immunoSEQ multiplex PCR; in TCRdb, only in-frame clones are kept and a portion is missing. This sample has about 89,000 clones, with about 90% found just once. This specimen was peripheral blood, taken after pregnancy. All receptors come from a female donor in good health, enrolled as a control in a pregnancy study.

The chain uses TRBV28 and TRBJ2-5, with D perhaps TRBD1 (6 bases). CDR1 and CDR2 (germline): MDHEN, SYDVKM. This CDR3 spans 17 amino acids. With 6 bases removed from V and 1 base from J, the gap between germline ends came to 21 bases. This chain's CDR3 is CASSGGPYQGTQETQYF. In nucleotides, the CDR3 is TGTGCCAGCAGCGGAGGCCCCTATCAGGGGACCCAAGAGACCCAGTACTTC.

The chain combines TRBV5-6 with TRBJ1-6, with a tentative D call TRBD1 (5 bases). This CDR3 region has 19 residues. Germline assignment: CDR1 SGHDT and CDR2 YYEEEE. V was clipped by 5 bases and J by 11 bases, with 32 bases between them. CDR3 sequence: CASSLGRRGGRANRTPLHF. As DNA, the CDR3 is TGTGCCAGCAGTCTCGGTCGACGGGGGGGACGTGCGAATCGAACACCCCTCCACTTT.

The V gene is TRBV4-1, the J gene TRBJ2-1, with 8 bases fitting TRBD2. V was pared by 4 bases and J by 7 bases, with 6 bases of the junction left unmatched. Germline V gene lookup returns CDR1 MGHRA and CDR2 YSYEKL. The CDR3 is 14 amino acids. For the CDR3, the DNA is TGCGCCAGCAGCCTTAGCGGGATGGGGAATGAGCAGTTCTTC. Translation: CASSLSGMGNEQFF.

The chain carries TRBV13 and TRBJ1-1; maybe TRBD1 (5 bases). The germline V gene has CDR1 PRHDT and CDR2 FYEKMQ (reference sequence). Between the trimmed V and J ends, which lost 0 bases and 4 bases, there was a span of 18 bases. The CDR3 consists of 17 residues. CDR3 amino acids: CASSLGYAGRWSTEAFF. The CDR3 DNA reads TGTGCCAGCAGCTTAGGATATGCGGGGCGCTGGAGCACTGAAGCTTTCTTT.

The V gene is TRBV18, the J gene TRBJ1-3; 7 bases are a match to TRBD1. V was pared by 5 bases and J by 0 bases, with 4 bases of the junction left unmatched. Per the germline V gene, CDR1 is KGHSH and CDR2 is LQKENI. CDR3 length: 15 amino acids. CDR3 in amino acids: CASSSTGDSGNTIYF. Written as DNA, the CDR3 is TGTGCCAGCTCATCAACAGGGGACTCTGGAAACACCATATATTTT.

This clone was picked up one time. The V gene is TRBV28, the J gene TRBJ1-1; 11 positions agree with TRBD1. The trim removed 9 bases at V and 5 bases at J, leaving 11 bases unmatched. The germline gives CDR1 MDHEN, CDR2 SYDVKM. This CDR3 has 15 amino acids. For the CDR3, the DNA is TGTGCCAGTCCGCGGACAGGGGGCATGGGGACTGAAGCTTTCTTT. It codes for CASPRTGGMGTEAFF.

This clone appeared a few times. The chain has TRBV7-9 and TRBJ1-1; D ambiguous. Trimming shortened V by 1 base and J by 3 bases, and 6 bases separated the two germline ends. This CDR3 region has 13 residues. Germline CDR1 reads SEHNR; CDR2 reads FQNEAQ (reference sequence). The CDR3 nucleotides are TGTGCCAGCAGCTTAGGGACTTACACTGAAGCTTTCTTT. This sequence encodes CASSLGTYTEAFF.

This clone was seen only a few times. This chain links TRBV7-9 with TRBJ1-2, with TRBD1 identical over 10 bases. V shed 6 bases and J 9 bases; nucleotides not matched to a gene: 7. Germline V gene data show CDR1 as SEHNR and CDR2 as FQNEAQ (reference sequence). This CDR3 region has 13 residues. CDR3 sequence reads: CASRPGTGERYTF. In DNA, the CDR3 is TGTGCCAGCAGGCCTGGGACAGGGGAACGCTACACCTTC.

The chain recombines TRBV7-9 with TRBJ2-5; 8 nucleotides agree with TRBD2. The J call may be wrong; the DNA end is better matched by TRBJ2-7. The CDR3 totals 15 residues. The germline V gene encodes CDR1 SEHNR and CDR2 FQNEAQ (reference sequence). The CDR3 DNA follows: TGTGCCAGCAGCTCCATAGCGGGAATGAGCTACGAGCAGTACTTC. This translates into CASSSIAGMSYEQYF.

The chain uses TRBV11-2 and TRBJ1-2, with TRBD1 matching 7 bases. Germline assignment: CDR1 SGHAT and CDR2 FQNNGV. The CDR3 runs to 18 residues. V lost 3 bases and J lost 2; bases outside the gene matches: 15. The CDR3 DNA follows: TGTGCCAGCAGCTTCCCGCGGGACAGAGAAGGCCTAAACTATGGCTACACCTTC. Its translation: CASSFPRDREGLNYGYTF.

This clone appeared a single time. The chain joins TRBV28 to TRBJ2-7, with D perhaps matching TRBD1 (5 bases). Trimming pared 3 bases from V and 6 bases from J, leaving 6 bases between. Germline V CDR1 and CDR2: MDHEN, SYDVKM. CDR3 length: 11 residues. CDR3 nucleotides: TGTGCCAGCAGTTTTAGGGGCGAGCAGTACTTC. This encodes CASSFRGEQYF.

This chain uses TRBV5-5 with TRBJ1-3; D gene unclear. Trimming shortened V by 5 bases and J by 3 bases, and 9 bases separated the two germline ends. This CDR3 is 13 amino acids long. Germline CDR1 SGHKS, CDR2 YYEKEE (reference sequence). The CDR3 loop reads CASSHPGGNTIYF. The CDR3 DNA reads TGTGCCAGCAGTCATCCCGGTGGAAACACCATATATTTT.

The chain links TRBV19 to TRBJ2-4; 8 bases are a match to TRBD2. Germline V lookup: CDR1 LNHDA, CDR2 SQIVND (reference sequence). There are 15 residues in the CDR3. After removal of 2 bases from V and 7 bases from J, the junction contained 7 bases not matched to a gene. The CDR3 coding sequence is TGTGCCAGTAGTATACTTGGGCTAGCGGGTAACATTCAGTACTTC. Amino acids: CASSILGLAGNIQYF.

This chain uses TRBV7-9 with TRBJ2-5, with D tentatively TRBD1 (5 bases). Trimming cost V 0 bases and J 2 bases, with 13 bases left between them. The CDR3 has 16 residues. Germline CDR1 is SEHNR and CDR2 is FQNEAQ (reference sequence). The CDR3 nucleotides read TGTGCCAGCAGCTTAGCGGCAGGGATGGGGCAAGAGACCCAGTACTTC. It translates to CASSLAAGMGQETQYF.

The CDR3 is CASSPPTDQETQYF. The CDR3 nucleotides are TGTGCCAGCAGTCCCCCGACAGACCAAGAGACCCAGTACTTC. V gene TRBV2 combines with J gene TRBJ2-5; possible D gene TRBD1, 5 bases. The CDR3 spans 14 residues. Deletions cut 5 bases from V and 0 bases from J, with 10 bases between. CDR1 and CDR2 from the germline V gene are SNHLY and FYNNEI.